This T cell receptor (beta chain) was captured in a study of T cell clonality in common variable immunodeficiency. Equal genomic DNA amounts from CVID and control samples were sequenced. Using immunoSEQ multiplex PCR, the repertoire was profiled, and TCRdb retains in-frame clones only, with some absent. This sample has about 26,000 clones, each found more than once. There are 10 residues in the CDR3. Between the trimmed V and J ends, which lost 5 bases and 7 bases, there was a span of 3 bases. Germline V CDR1 and CDR2: SGHTS, YDEGEE. Replacement immunoglobulin had been given to every CVID subject for at least one year. Study-wide results and caveats: Reportedly, TCR beta sequences from common variable immunodeficiency showed fewer deletions and N-nucleotide insertions.

This clone came up many times. Its specificity is not known. The read halts 3 residues ahead of the CDR3 end, with the missing end drawn from the germline J gene. The TCR originated in a human donor with common variable immunodeficiency. The sequenced sample consisted of peripheral blood mononuclear cells. This rearrangement joins TRBV5-8 to TRBJ2-2; D is unclear. CDR3: CASRRGELFF. Incomplete CDR3 DNA: TGTGCCAGCAGGCGCGGGGAG.